This T cell receptor (beta chain) was recovered during a study of T cell responses to AZD1222 COVID-19 vaccine. This table comes from immunoSEQ multiplex PCR, and its TCRdb copy is limited to in-frame clones, with some not included. This table has 150,000 to 200,000 clones, 94% appearing once. The CDR3 length is 14 residues. The germline gives CDR1 KGHSH, CDR2 LQKENI. Germline trimming cut 3 bases from V and 3 bases from J; bases unmatched to any gene: 5. The sequences come from peripheral blood, collected on day 0 of AZD1222 vaccination. The chain carries TRBV18 and TRBJ2-7; 7 bases match TRBD1. The source of this sequence is an adult in good health. CDR3 DNA: TGTGCCAGCTCACCCCCCGGGACAGACTACGAGCAGTACTTC. This codes for CASSPPGTDYEQYF.